The present entry profiles one T cell receptor beta chain with its context. The target antigen is unknown. Germline CDR1 reads LGHNA; CDR2 reads YNFKEQ. The germline V and J ends were trimmed by 4 bases and 2 bases, with 7 bases remaining between them. The CDR3 is made up of 13 amino acids. The data stem from a study of beta chain features in type 1 diabetes. Study summary: Summed over all samples, the examined sorted cells came to 90 million to 120 million.

Study-wide results and limits: No resolution was reached here on whether HLA type influences TCRB rearrangement. Among patients with Type 1 diabetes, TCRB CDR3s were moderately but significantly shorter in every one of the four CD4+ subsets. Shorter templates may be favored by PCR, equally so in patients and controls.

What was sequenced were expressed TCRB transcripts, since all of the isolated RNA had been reverse transcribed. Sequencing was performed with immunoSEQ multiplex PCR; in TCRdb, only in-frame clones are kept and a portion is missing. The sample lists 20,000 to 25,000 clones, roughly two thirds occurring once. The chain has TRBV4-2 and TRBJ2-3; D not certain. Sequences were obtained from Tregs from blood. The clonotype comes from a woman aged 35 to 49 in good health. CDR3 sequence: CASSLQVTDTQYF. CDR3 DNA sequence: TGTGCCAGCAGCCTCCAGGTCACAGATACGCAGTATTTT.